The clone carrying this TCR beta chain was detected many times. Antigen: not known. This entry is derived from a study of blood T cells in healthy people across ages. Notes on the study in general: Among T cells, TCR beta diversity per million cells dropped roughly linearly as age rose. Possibly, changes in expanded clonotypes were confounded because donor CMV status was unknown.

V was shortened by 3 bases and J by 10 bases, with 10 bases between the two germline ends. This CDR3 comprises 11 residues. The study drew donors from healthy Caucasian individuals in Russia aged about 6 to 90. The second PCR ran about 6 to 11 cycles with a sample-barcoded 5' primer and J-beta primers. A single record per CDR3 protein comes from TCRdb applying MiXCR to the 5' RACE reads. Of 500,000 to 650,000 distinct CDR3 sequences listed, about 29% are singletons. Separately, the same data were catalogued under a study of T cells of mothers and their children.

The source material was blood. The chain employs TRBV12-3 or TRBV12-4 and TRBJ2-7; TRBD1 is a possible D gene (6 bases). The TCR sequence derives from a boy aged 2 to 10 in good health. Written as DNA, the CDR3 is TGTGCCAGCAGTTTGACAGGACCCCAGTACTTC. It is translated as CASSLTGPQYF.